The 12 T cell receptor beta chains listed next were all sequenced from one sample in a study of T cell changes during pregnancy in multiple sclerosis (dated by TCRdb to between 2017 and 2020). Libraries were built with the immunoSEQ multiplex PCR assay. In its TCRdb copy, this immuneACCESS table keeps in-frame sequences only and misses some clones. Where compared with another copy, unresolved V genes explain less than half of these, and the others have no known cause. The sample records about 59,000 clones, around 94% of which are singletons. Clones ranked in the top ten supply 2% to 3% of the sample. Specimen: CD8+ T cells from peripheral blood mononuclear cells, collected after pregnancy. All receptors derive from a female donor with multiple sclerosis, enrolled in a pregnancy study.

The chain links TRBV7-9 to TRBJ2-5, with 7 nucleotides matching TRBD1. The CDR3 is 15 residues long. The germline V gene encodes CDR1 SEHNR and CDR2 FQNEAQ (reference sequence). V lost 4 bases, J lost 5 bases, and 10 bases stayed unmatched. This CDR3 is CASSSRQGRNETQYF. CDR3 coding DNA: TGTGCCAGCAGCTCTCGACAGGGAAGGAATGAGACCCAGTACTTC.

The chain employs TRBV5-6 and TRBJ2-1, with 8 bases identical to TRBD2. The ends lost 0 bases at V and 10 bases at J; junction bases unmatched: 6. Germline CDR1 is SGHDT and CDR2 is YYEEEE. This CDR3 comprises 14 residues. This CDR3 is CASSLELAGNEQFF. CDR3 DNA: TGTGCCAGCAGCTTGGAATTAGCGGGAAACGAGCAGTTCTTC.

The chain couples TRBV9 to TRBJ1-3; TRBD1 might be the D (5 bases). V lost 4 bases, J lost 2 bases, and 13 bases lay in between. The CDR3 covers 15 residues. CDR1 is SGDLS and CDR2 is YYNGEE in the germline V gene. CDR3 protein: CASSPLGGAGNTIYF. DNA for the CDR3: TGTGCCAGCAGCCCCCTGGGAGGGGCTGGAAACACCATATATTTT.

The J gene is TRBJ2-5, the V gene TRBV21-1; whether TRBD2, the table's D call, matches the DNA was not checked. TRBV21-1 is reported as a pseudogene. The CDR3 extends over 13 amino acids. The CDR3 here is CASGSGTTETQYF. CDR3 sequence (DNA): TGTGCCAGCGGAAGTGGGACTACGGAGACCCAGTACTTC.

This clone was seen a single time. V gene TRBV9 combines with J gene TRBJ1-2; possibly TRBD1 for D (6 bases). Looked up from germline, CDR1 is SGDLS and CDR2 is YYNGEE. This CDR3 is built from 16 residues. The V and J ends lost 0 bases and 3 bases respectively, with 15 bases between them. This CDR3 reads CASSVEAGANYYGYTF. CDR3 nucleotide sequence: TGTGCCAGCAGCGTAGAGGCAGGGGCCAATTACTATGGCTACACCTTC.

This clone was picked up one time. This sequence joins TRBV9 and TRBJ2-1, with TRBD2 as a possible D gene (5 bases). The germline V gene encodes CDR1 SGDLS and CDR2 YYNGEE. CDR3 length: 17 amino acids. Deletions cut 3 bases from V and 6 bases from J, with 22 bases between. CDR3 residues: CASSGTREHLMGNEQFF. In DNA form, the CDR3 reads TGTGCCAGCAGCGGAACAAGGGAGCATCTGATGGGCAATGAGCAGTTCTTC.

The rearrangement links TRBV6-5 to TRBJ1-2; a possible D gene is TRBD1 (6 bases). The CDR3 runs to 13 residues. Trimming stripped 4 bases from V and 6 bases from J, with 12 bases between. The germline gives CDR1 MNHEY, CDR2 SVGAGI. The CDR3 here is CASSSQGLHGYTF. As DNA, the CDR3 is TGTGCCAGCAGTTCTCAGGGGCTACATGGCTACACCTTC.

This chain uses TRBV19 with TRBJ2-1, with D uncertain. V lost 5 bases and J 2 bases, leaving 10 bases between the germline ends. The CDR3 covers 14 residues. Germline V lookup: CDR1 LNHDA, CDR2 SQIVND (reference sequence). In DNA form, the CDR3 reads TGTGCCAGTAGTCCGGGTCTACCCTACAATGAGCAGTTCTTC. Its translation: CASSPGLPYNEQFF. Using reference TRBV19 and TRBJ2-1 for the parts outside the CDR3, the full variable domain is DGGITQSPKYLFRKEGQNVTLSCEQNLNHDAMYWYRQDPGQGLRLIYYSQIVNDFQKGDIAEGYSVSREKKESFPLTVTSAQKNPTAFYLCASSPGLPYNEQFFGPGTRLTVL.

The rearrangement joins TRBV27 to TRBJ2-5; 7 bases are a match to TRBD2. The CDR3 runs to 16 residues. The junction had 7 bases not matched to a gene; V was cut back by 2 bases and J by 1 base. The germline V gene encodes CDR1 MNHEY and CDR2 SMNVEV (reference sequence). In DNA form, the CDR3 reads TGTGCCAGCAGTTTAGGGGGGGTTTTAGGCCAAGAGACCCAGTACTTC. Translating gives CASSLGGVLGQETQYF.

The CDR3 region has the DNA TGTGCCAGCTCAGGCCCTGAAGCTTTCTTT. It yields the protein CASSGPEAFF. This chain links TRBV18 with TRBJ1-1, with no clear D. From germline, CDR1 is KGHSH and CDR2 LQKENI. Trimming took 5 bases from V and 6 from J, leaving 4 bases between them. The CDR3 spans 10 residues.

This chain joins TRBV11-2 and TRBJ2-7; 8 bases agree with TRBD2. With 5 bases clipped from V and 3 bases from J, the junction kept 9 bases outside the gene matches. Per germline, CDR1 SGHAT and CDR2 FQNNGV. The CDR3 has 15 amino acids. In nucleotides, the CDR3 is TGTGCCAGCAGCGCCCCCGGGACTAGGCACTACGAGCAGTACTTC. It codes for CASSAPGTRHYEQYF. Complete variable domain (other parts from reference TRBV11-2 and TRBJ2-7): EAGVAQSPRYKIIEKRQSVAFWCNPISGHATLYWYQQILGQGPKLLIQFQNNGVVDDSQLPKDRFSAERLKGVDSTLKIQPAKLEDSAVYLCASSAPGTRHYEQYFGPGTRLTVT.

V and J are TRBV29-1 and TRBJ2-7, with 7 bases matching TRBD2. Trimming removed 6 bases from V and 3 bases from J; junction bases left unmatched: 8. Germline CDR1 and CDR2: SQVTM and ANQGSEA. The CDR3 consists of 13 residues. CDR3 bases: TGCAGCGTAAGAAGCGGGGCAGGCTACGAGCAGTACTTC. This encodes CSVRSGAGYEQYF.